The entry below gives a single T cell receptor (beta chain) sequence along with its context. TCRdb used MiXCR to reprocess the 5' RACE reads, holding one entry per CDR3 protein. This table holds more than 55,000 distinct CDR3 sequences, 24% found once. The CDR3 length is 14 residues. CDR1 is SGHRS, CDR2 YFSETQ, per germline. This sample is part of a study of neurological immune-mediated disorders. The time point was: technical triplicate 2. The sequenced sample was PBMCs. The origin of this receptor is a man in his 60s with HTLV-1-associated myelopathy (HAM/TSP). This chain joins TRBV5-1 and TRBJ2-1; 11 bases are shared with TRBD1. Matching the DNA end better, TRBJ2-7 makes the J call doubtful. The CDR3 loop is CASSTGQGVFEQYF. In DNA, the CDR3 is TGCGCCAGCAGCACGGGACAGGGGGTATTCGAGCAGTACTTC.